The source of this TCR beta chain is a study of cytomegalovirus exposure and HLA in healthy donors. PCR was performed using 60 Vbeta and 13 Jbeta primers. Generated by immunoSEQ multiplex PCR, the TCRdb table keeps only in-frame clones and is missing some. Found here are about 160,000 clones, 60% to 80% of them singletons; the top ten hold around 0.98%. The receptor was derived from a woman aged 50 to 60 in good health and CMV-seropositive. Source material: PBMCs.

CDR3 sequence: CASSEGGGTPYEQYF. CDR3 nucleotides: TGTGCCAGCAGTGAAGGGGGAGGTACCCCCTACGAGCAGTACTTC. The chain combines TRBV6-1 with TRBJ2-7, with TRBD2 as a possible D gene (6 bases). The CDR3 is 15 residues long. Germline CDR1 reads MNHNS; CDR2 reads SASEGT. Trimming left V 1 base short and J 2 bases short, with 12 bases between.